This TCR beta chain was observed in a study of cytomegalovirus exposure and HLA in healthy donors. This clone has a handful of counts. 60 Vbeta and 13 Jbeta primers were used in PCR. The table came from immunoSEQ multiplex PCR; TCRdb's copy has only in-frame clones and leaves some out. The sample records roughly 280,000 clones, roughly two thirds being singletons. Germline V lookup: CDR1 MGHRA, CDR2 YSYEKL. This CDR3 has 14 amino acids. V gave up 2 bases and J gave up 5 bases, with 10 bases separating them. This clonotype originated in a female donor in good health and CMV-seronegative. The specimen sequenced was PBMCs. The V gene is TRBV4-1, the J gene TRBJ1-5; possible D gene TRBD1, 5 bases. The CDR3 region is CASSQLWGDQPQHF. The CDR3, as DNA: TGCGCCAGCAGCCAACTTTGGGGCGATCAGCCCCAGCATTTT.